This TCR beta chain is from a study of T cells in Graves' hyperthyroidism and ophthalmopathy. At the level of the study: Initial diagnosis, before any treatment, was when peripheral blood was collected. General observations from the study: Blood also held most thyroid clonotypes expanded beyond 0.001.

The germline V gene encodes CDR1 LGHDT and CDR2 YNNKEL (reference sequence). The CDR3 extends over 15 amino acids. Trimming removed 3 bases from V and 6 bases from J; junction bases left unmatched: 5. This clonotype appeared many times. The target antigen is unknown. Using RNA transcripts as the source, TCR beta CDR3 regions were amplified. Primed by the HTBI set, a first-round RT-PCR was run on the TCR CDR3. TCRdb ran MiXCR on the multiplex PCR reads and lists one entry per CDR3 protein. The sample consists of hundreds of thousands of distinct CDR3 sequences, roughly 25% of them appearing once. The sequence was obtained from a woman aged 25 to 39 with Graves' ophthalmopathy. The V call is TRBV3-1, the J call TRBJ2-4; 10 positions match TRBD1. Sequenced sample: blood. CDR3 region: CASSHDRGQGNIQYF. CDR3 nucleotides: TGTGCCAGCAGCCACGACAGGGGGCAAGGAAACATTCAGTACTTC.